This T cell receptor (beta chain) was captured by sequencing in a study of blood T cells in healthy people across ages (dated by TCRdb to the mid-2010s). Concerning the study at large: In model experiments, template switching captured roughly one uniquely barcoded TCR beta cDNA molecule for every two T cells. To avoid experimental bias, donors of different ages were randomly spread across the sequencing lanes. The study measured age-related changes in TCR beta repertoire diversity using deep sequencing normalized with unique cDNA molecular identifiers. Using the same blood draw, the study looked at two additional independent replicas of 1 million unique cDNA reads for two donors, one aged 18 to 29 and the other aged 80 or older. The donors were split into four age groups: young (average 16 years), middle-aged (roughly 42), aged (more than 60) and long-lived (about 82). Results and caveats for the whole study, not just this receptor: Because donor CMV infection status was unknown, age-related changes in expanded clonotypes were potentially confounded. Observed TCR beta diversity per million T cells fell roughly linearly with age, and a significant reduction was already apparent by age around 40. Total diversity estimates from one million sequenced T cells were considered lower bounds and underestimates. Since profiling was done on bulk unsorted PBMCs, naive and antigen-experienced compartments could not be conclusively compared. Compared with the aged group, more naive CD4+ T cells, fewer expanded clones and increased TCR diversity were shown by the long-lived group, suggesting age selection. A strong correlation was found between observed TCR beta diversity and the percentage of naive T cells measured by flow cytometry.

Libraries came from 5' RACE. TCRdb records Illumina HiSeq 2500 as the sequencer. A second PCR of roughly 7 to 12 cycles was run with a J-beta primer mix and a sample-barcoded 5' primer. A template-switch 5' adaptor carrying 12 random nucleotides introduced a unique molecular identifier onto each TCR beta cDNA molecule. Each sample yielded at least 2.5 million CDR3-containing paired-end reads. First-strand cDNA was synthesized from all RNA with the Mint cDNA synthesis kit, primed by a TRBC-specific oligonucleotide. Following uracil-DNA glycosylase treatment, a first 18-cycle PCR with universal primers M1SS and BC2_uni_R was performed on all cDNA. The paper's data handling went like this. For normalization, 1 million high-quality reads, each with a distinct molecular identifier, were randomly selected from each sample. Instead of being binned into consensus sequences, reads that shared molecular identifiers were thrown out. MiTCR, set to a Q25 quality threshold and the strictest error-elimination algorithm, was used for CDR3 identification, clonotype clustering and error correction. A nonparametric unseen species model using Euler transformation provided a lower-bound estimate of total TCR beta diversity. Using fastp at Q25 and MiXCR, TCRdb reprocessed the public reads and kept productive beta chains. Rows with one shared CDR3 protein collapse into an entry with the most common genes and DNA. TCRdb's processing, not the authors', yielded these V and J calls. This sample is represented by roughly 730,000 distinct CDR3 sequences; approximately 53% of them were singletons. Roughly 25% of the sample comes from the top ten.

Its CDR3 holds 16 amino acids, cysteine through phenylalanine. The only DNA kept is the CDR3, 48 bases in frame from the first base. The germline V gene (reference sequence) sets CDR1 to LGHDT and CDR2 to YNNKEL. V and J are trimmed by 7 bases and 6 bases, and the gene matches miss 11 bases of the junction. On this clonotype: Its antigen target is currently unknown. Per-base quality was not reported, and no clone a single base away is much larger than it.

The roughly 39 donors, aged about 6 to 95 years, were systemically healthy Caucasian individuals from Russia. Each donor gave ten milliliters of peripheral blood, collected into EDTA-treated Vacutainer tubes. Ficoll-Paque density-gradient centrifugation was used to isolate PBMCs, with at least 6 million per sample. Total RNA, at least 6 micrograms per sample, was extracted from PBMCs with Trizol reagent. Naive CD45RAhigh/CD27high T cell percentages were measured by flow cytometry on a PBMC aliquot from every donor. The source is a middle-aged man in good health. The chain uses TRBV3-1 and TRBJ2-3, and TRBD2 aligns with 12 junction nucleotides. The sample consisted of blood. The CDR3 protein: CASTELAGGQSDTQYF. The nucleotide sequence reads as follows: TGTGCCAGCACCGAACTAGCGGGGGGCCAAAGCGATACGCAGTATTTT.